The 10 T cell receptor beta chains given below trace back to one sample, sequenced in a study of cytomegalovirus exposure and HLA in healthy donors. PCR employed 60 Vbeta and 13 Jbeta primers. The table came from immunoSEQ multiplex PCR; TCRdb's copy has only in-frame clones and leaves some out. The sample yields roughly 150,000 clones, around 83% seen once. Sequenced sample: PBMCs. These receptors came from a woman aged 18-29 years in good health and CMV-seronegative.

Only a few counts were recorded for this clone. The chain links TRBV10-3 to TRBJ1-1; 7 bases are shared with TRBD1. The germline V gene encodes CDR1 ENHRY and CDR2 SYGVKD. The CDR3 covers 14 residues. V was clipped by 5 bases and J by 2 bases; unmatched bases: 5. The DNA of the CDR3 is TGTGCCATCAGTCCGACAGGGATAAACACTGAAGCTTTCTTT. As protein: CAISPTGINTEAFF.

This sequence joins TRBV6-4 and TRBJ2-2; 7 bases are shared with TRBD1. V trimming: 6 bases; J trimming: 2 bases; junction bases outside the gene matches: 6. The CDR3 is 15 amino acids. Germline V gives CDR1 MRHNA, CDR2 SNTAGT. DNA of the CDR3: TGTGCCAGCAGCCTAGGGGGCGATAACACCGGGGAGCTGTTTTTT. Encoded protein: CASSLGGDNTGELFF.

This sequence joins TRBV5-1 and TRBJ2-4; no clear D gene. CDR1 is SGHRS and CDR2 is YFSETQ in the germline V gene. The length of the CDR3 is 14 residues. Trimming shortened V by 1 base and J by 0 bases, and 5 bases separated the two germline ends. The CDR3 here is CASSLTGAKNIQYF. The CDR3 DNA is TGCGCCAGCAGCTTGACGGGAGCCAAAAACATTCAGTACTTC.

The rearrangement joins TRBV4-1 to TRBJ2-7, with 7 bases matching TRBD2. The V and J ends lost 4 bases and 5 bases, in that order; junction bases with no gene match: 8. The CDR3 is made up of 14 amino acids. The germline V gene has CDR1 MGHRA and CDR2 YSYEKL. This CDR3 reads CASSPHERDHEQYF. As DNA, the CDR3 is TGCGCCAGCAGCCCCCACGAGCGGGACCACGAGCAGTACTTC.

The rearrangement links TRBV28 to TRBJ2-7; 10 bases are a match to TRBD2. The trim removed 6 bases at V and 2 bases at J, leaving 7 bases unmatched. The CDR3 extends over 15 amino acids. Germline V gene lookup returns CDR1 MDHEN and CDR2 SYDVKM. The CDR3 loop reads CASSSVLAGAYEQYF. For the CDR3, the DNA is TGTGCCAGCAGCTCCGTGCTAGCGGGAGCCTACGAGCAGTACTTC.

V is TRBV20-1 and J is TRBJ2-3, with D perhaps matching TRBD1 (5 bases). This CDR3 comprises 11 residues. Germline lookup yields CDR1 DFQATT and CDR2 SNEGSKA (reference sequence). V was cut by 5 bases and J by 4 bases, with 7 bases left in between. The CDR3 spells CSAPRADTQYF. DNA for the CDR3: TGCAGTGCTCCCAGGGCAGATACGCAGTATTTT.

The V gene is TRBV28, the J gene TRBJ1-2, with D unclear. The V and J ends lost 5 bases and 2 bases respectively, with 9 bases between them. The CDR3 consists of 13 residues. In germline, CDR1 is MDHEN, CDR2 SYDVKM. CDR3: CASSPAGNYGYTF. In DNA form, the CDR3 reads TGTGCCAGCAGTCCTGCCGGGAACTATGGCTACACCTTC.

This chain uses TRBV7-8 with TRBJ2-7; 8 nucleotides agree with TRBD1. The CDR3 runs 17 residues. CDR1 is SGHVS, CDR2 FQNEAQ, per germline. Trimming removed 0 bases from V and 4 bases from J; junction bases left unmatched: 11. The CDR3: CASSLASLGQGAYEQYF. The CDR3 DNA follows: TGTGCCAGCAGCTTAGCTTCCCTTGGGCAGGGGGCTTACGAGCAGTACTTC.

The chain carries TRBV11-2 and TRBJ2-1; tentatively, D is TRBD2 (7 bases). Germline CDR1 reads SGHAT; CDR2 reads FQNNGV. The CDR3 has 16 amino acids. Trimming left V 1 base short and J 2 bases short, with 12 bases between. CDR3 loop: CASSLGEGGAYNEQFF. CDR3 nucleotide sequence: TGTGCCAGCAGCTTAGGGGAGGGGGGGGCCTACAATGAGCAGTTCTTC.

This chain joins TRBV19 and TRBJ2-5; maybe TRBD1 (5 bases). CDR1 is LNHDA and CDR2 is SQIVND in the germline V gene (reference sequence). Between the trimmed V and J ends, which lost 1 base and 5 bases, there was a span of 14 bases. CDR3 size: 15 residues. The CDR3 protein is CASSIAQGRWETQYF. The CDR3, as DNA: TGTGCCAGTAGTATAGCCCAGGGTCGGTGGGAGACCCAGTACTTC.